These 18 T cell receptor beta chains came from one sample sequenced in a study of cytomegalovirus exposure and HLA in healthy donors. The PCR ran on 60 Vbeta and 13 Jbeta primers. Clones were read by immunoSEQ multiplex PCR, and TCRdb kept only the in-frame ones, dropping some. The sample yields about 120,000 clones, around 80% seen once. The sequenced sample was PBMCs. The receptors shown here come from a man younger than 45 in good health and CMV-seropositive.

The genes are TRBV29-1 and TRBJ1-2; 12 positions agree with TRBD1. Trimming removed 1 base from V and 0 bases from J; junction bases left unmatched: 6. The germline V gene has CDR1 SQVTM and CDR2 ANQGSEA. The CDR3 runs 17 residues. For the CDR3, the DNA is TGCAGCGTTGAAGGGGCCGGGACAGGGGGCCCTAACTATGGCTACACCTTC. This codes for CSVEGAGTGGPNYGYTF.

This chain joins TRBV6-1 and TRBJ2-7; the D gene is possibly TRBD2 (5 bases). Germline CDR1 MNHNS, CDR2 SASEGT. The CDR3 consists of 14 residues. Trimming removed 6 bases at V and 3 bases at J, with 15 bases between. The CDR3 sequence is CASSNRGLNYEQYF. As DNA, the CDR3 is TGTGCCAGCAGCAACAGAGGACTGAACTACGAGCAGTACTTC.

The CDR3 protein is CASSRDRDYGYTF. CDR3 sequence (DNA): TGTGCCAGCAGCCGGGACAGGGACTATGGCTACACCTTC. V gene TRBV7-2 combines with J gene TRBJ1-2, with 9 bases lining up with TRBD1. The germline CDR1 and CDR2 sequences are SGHTA and FQGNSA. Unmatched junction bases numbered 1, after V lost 5 bases and J lost 3 bases. This CDR3 is built from 13 residues.

V is TRBV6-1 and J is TRBJ2-7, with TRBD1 matching 8 bases. CDR3 size: 10 residues. CDR1 and CDR2 from the germline V gene are MNHNS and SASEGT. CDR3 in amino acids: CATGVYEQYF. CDR3 bases: TGTGCGACAGGGGTCTACGAGCAGTACTTC.

This rearrangement joins TRBV13 to TRBJ2-6; no definite D call. Per the germline V gene, CDR1 is PRHDT and CDR2 is FYEKMQ (reference sequence). Trimming took off 0 bases at V and 3 bases at J, with 6 bases between the two ends. This CDR3 region has 15 residues. The CDR3: CASSLGGVGANVLTF. Here the CDR3 DNA reads TGTGCCAGCAGCTTAGGGGGCGTTGGGGCCAACGTCCTGACTTTC.

The gene calls are TRBV30 and TRBJ1-5; maybe TRBD1 (5 bases). The CDR3 contains 13 residues. Germline CDR1 is GTSNPN and CDR2 is SVGIG (reference sequence). The germline V and J ends were trimmed by 2 bases and 4 bases, with 9 bases remaining between them. CDR3: CAWSPQGNQPQHF. DNA for the CDR3: TGTGCCTGGAGTCCCCAGGGAAATCAGCCCCAGCATTTT.

The V gene is TRBV4-2, the J gene TRBJ2-7, with TRBD2 matching over 8 bases. The CDR3 runs to 16 residues. Looked up from germline, CDR1 is LGHNA and CDR2 is YNFKEQ. The junction had 10 bases not matched to a gene; V was cut back by 3 bases and J by 3 bases. CDR3 DNA: TGTGCCAGCAGCCATGGTGGTGCGGGAGGATTCTACGAGCAGTACTTC. Translated, it gives CASSHGGAGGFYEQYF.

The rearrangement uses TRBV2 and TRBJ2-1; D unresolved. The germline V gene has CDR1 SNHLY and CDR2 FYNNEI. This CDR3 comprises 15 residues. V was cut by 6 bases and J by 3 bases, with 15 bases left in between. DNA for the CDR3: TGTGCCAGCAGCGCCGTTCCAGCGTTCTACAATGAGCAGTTCTTC. Amino acid sequence: CASSAVPAFYNEQFF. Drawing the rest from reference TRBV2 and TRBJ2-1, the complete variable domain is EPEVTQTPSHQVTQMGQEVILRCVPISNHLYFYWYRQILGQKVEFLVSFYNNEISEKSEIFDDQFSVERPDGSNFTLKIRSTKLEDSAMYFCASSAVPAFYNEQFFGPGTRLTVL.

This clone was counted between two and nine times. This chain uses TRBV28 with TRBJ1-2; TRBD1 matches 8 bases. The J segment lost 5 bases and the V segment lost 10 bases, leaving 6 bases of the junction unmatched. The CDR3 totals 12 residues. Germline loops: CDR1 MDHEN, CDR2 SYDVKM. The CDR3, as DNA: TGTGCCACCGGACAGGGAAGATATGGCTACACCTTC. It translates to CATGQGRYGYTF.

In its sample, this clone was seen once. This rearrangement joins TRBV27 to TRBJ2-5; TRBD2 agrees at 9 bases. Germline V gene data show CDR1 as MNHEY and CDR2 as SMNVEV (reference sequence). This CDR3 is built from 14 residues. V shed 5 bases, J shed 7 bases, and the junction held 8 bases outside the gene matches. CDR3 region: CASSPGLATGTQYF. The CDR3 nucleotides are TGTGCCAGCAGTCCCGGACTAGCGACGGGGACCCAGTACTTC.

The chain employs TRBV4-3 and TRBJ1-2, with 9 bases that match TRBD1. Germline trimming cut 3 bases from V and 4 bases from J; bases unmatched to any gene: 9. The CDR3 runs 16 residues. The V gene's germline CDR1 is LGHNA and CDR2 YSLEER. CDR3 sequence: CASSHGRPDRGYGYTF. The CDR3 bases are TGCGCCAGCAGCCACGGACGGCCGGACAGGGGCTATGGCTACACCTTC.

The rearrangement joins TRBV4-2 to TRBJ2-5; 11 bases map to TRBD2. V dropped 0 bases and J dropped 5; count of bases not matched to a gene: 11. The CDR3 runs to 18 residues. Germline CDR1 reads LGHNA; CDR2 reads YNFKEQ. The CDR3 sequence: CASSQDWLAGGVGETQYF. CDR3 bases: TGTGCCAGCAGCCAAGATTGGCTAGCGGGAGGCGTAGGCGAGACCCAGTACTTC.

This chain links TRBV5-1 with TRBJ2-7; 7 positions match TRBD1. Germline lookup yields CDR1 SGHRS and CDR2 YFSETQ. The CDR3 contains 15 residues. After removal of 4 bases from V and 4 bases from J, the junction contained 11 bases not matched to a gene. The CDR3 sequence is CASSPTNRGSYEQYF. The DNA of the CDR3 is TGCGCCAGCAGCCCAACAAACAGGGGTTCTTACGAGCAGTACTTC.

The chain is built from TRBV20-1 and TRBJ2-1; 8 bases line up with TRBD2. CDR1 and CDR2 (germline): DFQATT, SNEGSKA (reference sequence). This CDR3 is 11 amino acids long. This chain's CDR3 is CSPLDGRDQFF. CDR3 nucleotide sequence: TGCAGCCCACTGGACGGGAGGGATCAGTTCTTC.

This rearrangement joins TRBV28 to TRBJ2-7; unclear D gene. The germline V gene encodes CDR1 MDHEN and CDR2 SYDVKM. The CDR3 spans 12 residues. V dropped 6 bases and J dropped 7 bases, with 13 bases sitting between them. CDR3 loop: CASRTTVREQYF. The CDR3, as DNA: TGTGCCAGCAGGACCACAGTAAGGGAGCAGTACTTC.

The genes are TRBV5-6 and TRBJ1-1; no reliable D call. The CDR3 spans 13 residues. CDR1 SGHDT and CDR2 YYEEEE come from the germline V gene. The V gene lost 2 bases and the J gene lost 4 bases, with 9 bases spanning the gap. CDR3 DNA sequence: TGTGCCAGCAGCTTCGCGGGGAGCACTGAAGCTTTCTTT. It codes for CASSFAGSTEAFF.

This clone has just one count. The chain combines TRBV5-1 with TRBJ2-7; 7 nucleotides align to TRBD1. Trimming took 0 bases from V and 7 from J; bases not matched to a gene: 7. Germline V gene lookup returns CDR1 SGHRS and CDR2 YFSETQ. The CDR3 spans 14 residues. This CDR3 reads CASSLVQGTAEQYF. The CDR3 DNA follows: TGCGCCAGCAGCTTGGTACAGGGGACCGCGGAGCAGTACTTC.

The chain is built from TRBV4-3 and TRBJ2-7; D may be TRBD1 (5 bases). The CDR3 runs 15 residues. V gave up 0 bases and J gave up 0 bases, with 9 bases separating them. Germline V lookup: CDR1 LGHNA, CDR2 YSLEER. As DNA, the CDR3 is TGCGCCAGCAGCCAAGACCTGGACAACTCCTACGAGCAGTACTTC. Amino acid sequence: CASSQDLDNSYEQYF.